This T cell receptor (beta chain) was identified in a study of T cells after yellow fever vaccination. Study-wide context: In the case of low-cell-number fractions, SMART-Seq v4 Ultra Low Input was used for preparation. Study-level points and caveats: Post-booster repertoires contained most primary-vaccination clones again (roughly 96% CD4, 88% CD8). Clonotype sharing between CD4 and CD8 compartments was small.

CDR1 and CDR2 (germline): SGHVS, FNYEAQ. CDR3 size: 14 residues. V shed 6 bases, J shed 0 bases, and the junction held 4 bases outside the gene matches. They built TCR cDNA with 5'RACE template switching, a step that put in a universal primer site and UMIs. TCRdb called the 5' RACE reads again in MiXCR, with one record for every CDR3 protein. The table lists almost 600,000 distinct CDR3 sequences, roughly 14% of them singletons. Worth noting for this clonotype: Its antigen is still unknown.

The receptor was derived from a young man who received the YFV17D yellow fever vaccine. The sequences come from PBMCs, collected on the day of the yellow fever booster vaccination. This rearrangement joins TRBV7-6 to TRBJ2-7; TRBD2 aligns across 8 bases. The CDR3 DNA sequence: TGTGCCAGCAGTCCGGGAGGGAGCTCCTACGAGCAGTACTTC. Translating it yields CASSPGGSSYEQYF.